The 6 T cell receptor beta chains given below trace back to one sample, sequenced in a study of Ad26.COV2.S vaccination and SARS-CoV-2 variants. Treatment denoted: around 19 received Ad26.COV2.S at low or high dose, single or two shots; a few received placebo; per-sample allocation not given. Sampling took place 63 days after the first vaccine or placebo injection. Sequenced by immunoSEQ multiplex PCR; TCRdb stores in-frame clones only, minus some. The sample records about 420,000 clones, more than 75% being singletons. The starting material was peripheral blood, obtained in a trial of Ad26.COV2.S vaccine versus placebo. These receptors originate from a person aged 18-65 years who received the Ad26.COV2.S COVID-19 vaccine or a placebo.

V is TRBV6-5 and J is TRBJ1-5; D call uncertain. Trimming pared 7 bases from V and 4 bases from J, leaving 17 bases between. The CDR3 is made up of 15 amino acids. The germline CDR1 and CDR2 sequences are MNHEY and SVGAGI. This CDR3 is CASNEWDLENQPQHF. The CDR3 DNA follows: TGTGCCAGCAACGAATGGGATTTAGAGAATCAGCCCCAGCATTTT.

This CDR3 is CASSPPPGQESNTGELFF. DNA for the CDR3: TGTGCCAGCAGCCCTCCCCCGGGACAGGAGTCTAACACCGGGGAGCTGTTTTTT. The V gene is TRBV7-9, the J gene TRBJ2-2; TRBD1 aligns across 8 bases. CDR1 and CDR2 from the germline V gene are SEHNR and FQNEAQ (reference sequence). The CDR3 has 18 residues. The J segment lost 2 bases and the V segment lost 5 bases, leaving 13 bases of the junction unmatched.

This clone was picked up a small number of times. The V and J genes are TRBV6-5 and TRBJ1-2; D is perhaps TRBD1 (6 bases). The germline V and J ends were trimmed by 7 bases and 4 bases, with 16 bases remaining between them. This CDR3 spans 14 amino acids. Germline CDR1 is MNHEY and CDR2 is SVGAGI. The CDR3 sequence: CASMKAQGFYGYTF. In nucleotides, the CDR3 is TGTGCCAGCATGAAAGCACAGGGATTCTATGGCTACACCTTC.

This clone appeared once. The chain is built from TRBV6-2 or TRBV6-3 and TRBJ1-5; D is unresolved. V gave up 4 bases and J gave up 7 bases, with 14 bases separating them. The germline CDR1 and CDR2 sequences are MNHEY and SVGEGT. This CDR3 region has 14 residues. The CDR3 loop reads CASSFAQRGQPQHF. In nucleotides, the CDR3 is TGTGCCAGCAGTTTCGCGCAAAGAGGACAGCCCCAGCATTTT.

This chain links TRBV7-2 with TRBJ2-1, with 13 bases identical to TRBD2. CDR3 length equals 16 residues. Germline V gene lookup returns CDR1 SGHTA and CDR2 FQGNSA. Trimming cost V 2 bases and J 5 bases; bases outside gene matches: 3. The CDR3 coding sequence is TGTGCCAGCAGCTTAACTAGCGGGGGGGCGAACAATGAGCAGTTCTTC. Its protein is CASSLTSGGANNEQFF.

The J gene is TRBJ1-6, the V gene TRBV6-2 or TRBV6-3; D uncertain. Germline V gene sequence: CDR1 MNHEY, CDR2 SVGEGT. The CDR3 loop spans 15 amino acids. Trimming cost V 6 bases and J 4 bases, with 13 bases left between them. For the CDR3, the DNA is TGTGCCAGCAGCCCCTCGGAGCTATATAATTCACCCCTCCACTTT. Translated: CASSPSELYNSPLHF.